This TCR beta chain was sequenced for a study of patients and donors after allogeneic stem cell transplantation. V dropped 6 bases and J dropped 7 bases, with 18 bases sitting between them. The CDR3 length is 14 residues. Germline V lookup: CDR1 MNHEY, CDR2 SVGEGT. TCRdb itself ran the RT-PCR reads through MiXCR, one entry per CDR3 protein. The table lists about 200,000 distinct CDR3 sequences, 41% of them singletons. This sequence joins TRBV6-2 or TRBV6-3 and TRBJ1-2; D gene ambiguous. The TCR originated in a human donor who was either an allogeneic HSCT recipient or a stem cell or donor lymphocyte infusion donor (not recorded which). It is not recorded whose cells these are; they may come from a transplant donor. Sequencing used blood, either unsorted or a sorted T cell fraction (not recorded which). CDR3 DNA sequence: TGTGCCAGCAGGCCCGCGGGGAGGCTCCTTGGCTACACCTTC. Translating it yields CASRPAGRLLGYTF.